A single T cell receptor (beta chain) is shown here with its context. This clonotype was found many times. What this receptor recognizes is not known. The input lacks base qualities; no much larger clone sits a single base away. Ophthalmopathy patients had moderately to severely active disease, with a Clinical Activity Score of 3 or more, a NOSPECS grade of 4 or more, and a disease duration of less than 3 months. Any patient with an uncontrolled infection, another autoimmune disease, pregnancy or lactation was excluded. Diagnoses were based on clinical symptoms, serum thyroxine and TRAb, thyroid ultrasound and orbital computed tomography. Ficoll-Paque density gradient centrifugation was used to isolate PBMCs from 9.5 to 10 ml of fresh peripheral blood. Trizol reagent was used to extract total RNA, and RNA quality was then checked on an Agilent 2100 Bioanalyzer. TCR beta CDR3 regions were amplified from RNA transcripts. The TCR CDR3 was subjected to a first round of RT-PCR using the HTBI primer set and the Qiagen OneStep RT-PCR kit. Libraries were constructed in a second round of multiplex PCR, after which size selection and purification were carried out. Libraries were sequenced paired-end with 100 bp reads on an Illumina HiSeq2000. The authors' pipeline ran thus. SOAPnuke was used to process the raw data, throwing out any read that contained adapters or uncalled bases, had a mean Phred below 15, or lacked an exact constant-primer or identifier match. High-quality paired reads were merged with COPE v1.2.5, and unique nucleotide sequences were defined as clonotypes. Clonotypes were aligned to IMGT TRBV, TRBD and TRBJ reference segments using MiTCR v1.1. The analysis included only V-J combinations with a frequency above 0.0001, which together covered over 98% of the repertoires. A TCS score was defined as the ratio of F50 (clonal expansion) to E x V (chaos), with BLOSUM62-based TCRdist applied between CDR3 peptides within each V-J. Welch's t-statistics and random forest reduced just over 500 V-J features to 13, which were used in a naive Bayes classifier (R e1071). TCRdb passed the public sequencing reads through fastp at Q25 and MiXCR, retaining productive beta sequences. Each record represents a unique CDR3 protein, reported with the most common genes and DNA among its rows. TCRdb assigned the V and J calls; the authors' analysis was not used. Recorded for this sample are approximately 330,000 distinct CDR3 sequences; around 13% of them occurred a single time. Together, the top ten hold 30% to 35% of the sample.

These data are taken from a study of T cells in Graves' hyperthyroidism and ophthalmopathy (dated by TCRdb to about 2019). Describing the broader study: Peripheral blood was sampled at the time of initial diagnosis, prior to any treatment. A discovery cohort of approximately 100 patients, approximately 45 with Graves' ophthalmopathy and approximately 55 with stable Graves' hyperthyroidism, was used to find distinguishing TCR V-J signatures. Prospective prediction of ophthalmopathy was tested in an independent validation cohort of fewer than 20 hyperthyroidism patients and 15 to 17 patients who later progressed to ophthalmopathy. The 95 to 100 discovery patients were randomly split 7:3 into training and test sets. The study also compared thyroid tissue and blood T-cell repertoires from roughly 6 Graves' hyperthyroidism patients. After sampling, hyperthyroidism patients received methimazole starting at 30 mg daily, and ophthalmopathy patients received high-dose intravenous methylprednisolone. The paper describes TCR Vbeta CDR3 sequencing of about 140 peripheral blood samples, made up of about 40 ophthalmopathy patients, more than 70 hyperthyroidism patients and some 17 progressor patients. What the study reported, not specific to this receptor: In validation, progression to ophthalmopathy was predicted by the model with about 70% sensitivity and about 72% specificity, a median of roughly 6 months before onset. Sample size was not statistically predetermined, and blinding of investigators to group allocation was not performed. Blood samples also contained most of the expanded thyroid clonotypes (frequency above 0.001), which suggests that blood repertoires may reflect thyroid immune responses. In cross-validation, a model built on a 13 V-J signature told ophthalmopathy apart from stable hyperthyroidism with approximately 90% sensitivity and approximately 81% specificity, and in testing the same model reached 80%/75%.

The CDR1 and CDR2 encoded by the germline V gene (reference sequence) are DFQATT and SNEGSKA. From the cysteine up to the phenylalanine, the CDR3 has a length of 12 residues. The CDR3 DNA has 36 bases and is translated from base 1. V and J lose 6 bases and 0 bases, and a span of 8 bases separates them. Sequencing used blood. The chain joins TRBV20-1 to TRBJ1-1; there is no confident call for the D gene. This TCR was recovered from a woman between 35 and 50 years old with Graves' ophthalmopathy. This receptor has the CDR3 CSAVDLNTEAFF. The DNA sequence is TGCAGTGCCGTCGATCTGAACACTGAAGCTTTCTTT.